This T cell receptor beta chain derives from a study of OX40 agonist ivuxolimab in advanced cancers. Study details: Partial responses were observed in three patients, of whom one had hepatocellular carcinoma and two had cutaneous melanoma. Broader study findings: Average numbers of expanded clones were greater in CD8+ T cells than in CD4+.

In the case of this clone: Its antigen remains unknown.

Profiled with immunoSEQ multiplex PCR; TCRdb holds only in-frame clones, not every one. The table records about 46,000 clones, 90% to 95% of them present only once. Trimming took 7 bases from V and 5 from J, leaving 20 bases between them. This CDR3 comprises 14 residues. The germline V gene has CDR1 SQVTM and CDR2 ANQGSEA. The origin of this receptor is an adult with an advanced solid tumor such as melanoma, head and neck, liver or kidney cancer. The sample consisted of CD4+ or CD8+ T cells sorted from blood, taken in a trial of the OX40 agonist ivuxolimab. The chain joins TRBV29-1 to TRBJ1-2; D is unresolved. CDR3 loop: CSAEGSAAEYGYTF. The CDR3 DNA reads TGCAGCGCCGAAGGGTCGGCAGCAGAGTATGGCTACACCTTC.